One sample yielded the 21 T cell receptor beta chains listed below, sequenced in a study of T cell responses to AZD1222 COVID-19 vaccine. The method was immunoSEQ multiplex PCR; TCRdb's version includes in-frame clones alone and lacks a portion of them. The table lists 120,000 or so clones, about 89% of them singletons. The starting material was peripheral blood, obtained on day 0 of MenACWY control vaccination. All receptors come from an adult in good health.

This chain joins TRBV30 and TRBJ2-4; D remains ambiguous. Deletions cut 3 bases from V and 2 bases from J, with 8 bases between. The germline CDR1 and CDR2 sequences are GTSNPN and SVGIG (reference sequence). CDR3 length: 13 residues. The CDR3 reads CAWREGPKNIQYF. In DNA, the CDR3 is TGTGCCTGGAGGGAAGGACCCAAAAACATTCAGTACTTC.

This chain joins TRBV5-1 and TRBJ2-1; D may correspond to TRBD1 or TRBD2 (5 bases each). The CDR3 is 13 residues long. The ends were cut back, 0 bases at V and 7 bases at J, with 8 bases in the middle. Germline V gene sequence: CDR1 SGHRS, CDR2 YFSETQ. Here the CDR3 reads CASSLGDLNEQFF. The CDR3 coding sequence is TGCGCCAGCAGCTTGGGGGACCTAAATGAGCAGTTCTTC.

This chain uses TRBV7-9 with TRBJ2-2; D not certain. Trimming shortened V by 4 bases and J by 10 bases, and 7 bases separated the two germline ends. The CDR3 loop spans 11 amino acids. The germline CDR1 and CDR2 sequences are SEHNR and FQNEAQ (reference sequence). DNA of the CDR3: TGTGCCAGCAGCTACCTAGAGGAGCTGTTTTTT. Residues: CASSYLEELFF.

The chain recombines TRBV4-1 with TRBJ2-7, with 10 bases identical to TRBD1. Germline lookup yields CDR1 MGHRA and CDR2 YSYEKL. The CDR3 is 13 residues long. With 4 bases clipped from V and 6 bases from J, the junction kept 3 bases outside the gene matches. The CDR3 loop is CASSRTGGPEQYF. Here the CDR3 DNA reads TGCGCCAGCAGCCGGACAGGGGGGCCCGAGCAGTACTTC.

The CDR3: CASSPPTGANVLTF. The CDR3 nucleotides read TGTGCCAGCAGCCCCCCCACTGGGGCCAACGTCCTGACTTTC. This sequence joins TRBV5-8 and TRBJ2-6; D unclear. This CDR3 region has 14 residues. Trimming stripped 4 bases from V and 2 bases from J, with 7 bases between. Germline loops: CDR1 SGHTS, CDR2 YDEGEE. Complete variable domain (other parts from reference TRBV5-8 and TRBJ2-6): EAGVTQSPTHLIKTRGQQATLRCSPISGHTSVYWYQQALGLGLQFLLWYDEGEERNRGNFPPRFSGRQFPNYSSELNVNALELEDSALYLCASSPPTGANVLTFGAGSRLTVL.

The rearrangement joins TRBV13 to TRBJ1-2; possibly TRBD1 for D (6 bases). Trimming pared 2 bases from V and 0 bases from J, leaving 10 bases between. Per the germline V gene, CDR1 is PRHDT and CDR2 is FYEKMQ (reference sequence). This CDR3 comprises 15 residues. CDR3 nucleotides: TGTGCCAGCAGCTTACGGCAGGGGCCTAACTATGGCTACACCTTC. Translating it yields CASSLRQGPNYGYTF.

The chain links TRBV19 to TRBJ1-3; D gene uncertain. Trimming pared 5 bases from V and 0 bases from J, leaving 17 bases between. CDR1 is LNHDA, CDR2 SQIVND, per germline (reference sequence). The CDR3 runs to 17 residues. CDR3 coding DNA: TGTGCCAGTAGTCCTGGAGCGAAACGCCGCTCTGGAAACACCATATATTTT. It translates to CASSPGAKRRSGNTIYF. The variable domain in full, with the rest retrieved from reference TRBV19 and TRBJ1-3, is DGGITQSPKYLFRKEGQNVTLSCEQNLNHDAMYWYRQDPGQGLRLIYYSQIVNDFQKGDIAEGYSVSREKKESFPLTVTSAQKNPTAFYLCASSPGAKRRSGNTIYFGEGSWLTVV.

The chain couples TRBV5-1 to TRBJ1-1; tentative D call: TRBD1 (5 bases). CDR3 length: 15 residues. Per germline, CDR1 SGHRS and CDR2 YFSETQ. The V and J ends lost 6 bases and 2 bases respectively, with 17 bases between them. The CDR3 here is CASNTKDKTNTEAFF. The DNA of the CDR3 is TGCGCCAGCAACACAAAGGACAAAACCAACACTGAAGCTTTCTTT.

The rearrangement joins TRBV5-1 to TRBJ2-5; 8 bases are a match to TRBD2. Trimming cost V 3 bases and J 1 base; bases outside gene matches: 8. CDR1 and CDR2 from the germline V gene are SGHRS and YFSETQ. This CDR3 is built from 16 residues. The CDR3: CASSSGIAGSQETQYF. The CDR3 DNA reads as TGCGCCAGCAGCTCCGGGATAGCGGGATCCCAAGAGACCCAGTACTTC.

J is TRBJ2-2 and V is TRBV7-7; D ambiguous. Germline V CDR1 and CDR2: SSHAT, FNYEAQ (reference sequence). The CDR3 sequence is 13 residues long. V gave up 6 bases and J gave up 4 bases, with 9 bases separating them. In nucleotides, the CDR3 is TGTGCCAGCAGGTCCTCTCCCACCGGGGAGCTGTTTTTT. Its translation is CASRSSPTGELFF.

This clone was detected once. V usage is TRBV7-2 and J usage is TRBJ2-7; TRBD1 matches 7 bases. Germline CDR1 and CDR2: SGHTA and FQGNSA. J was trimmed by 3 bases and V by 5 bases; bases with no gene match: 10. This CDR3 region has 15 residues. The CDR3 DNA reads as TGTGCCAGCAGCCCCCGACAGGGCAGTATCTACGAGCAGTACTTC. This gives the protein CASSPRQGSIYEQYF.

This clone appeared a few times. The DNA for the CDR3 is TGTGCCAGCAGTTTAGGAGGGGGCTACACCTTC. Residues: CASSLGGGYTF. The chain uses TRBV12-3 or TRBV12-4 and TRBJ1-2; D is unclear. V was trimmed by 1 base and J by 8 bases, leaving 5 bases between them. The length of the CDR3 is 11 residues.

This rearrangement joins TRBV7-2 to TRBJ2-1; D not certain. V was trimmed by 9 bases and J by 6 bases, leaving 15 bases between them. Germline V gene data show CDR1 as SGHTA and CDR2 as FQGNSA. The CDR3 runs to 13 residues. The CDR3 bases are TGTGCCAGTTCATTCGAGACGTCCAATGAGCAGTTCTTC. Encoded protein: CASSFETSNEQFF.

V usage is TRBV3-1 (or the pseudogene TRBV3-2) and J usage is TRBJ1-1; possible D gene TRBD1, 6 bases. Germline CDR1 is LGHDT and CDR2 is YNNKEL (reference sequence). CDR3 length equals 14 residues. V dropped 1 base and J dropped 6 bases, with 12 bases sitting between them. The CDR3, as DNA: TGTGCCAGCAGCCAAGGGGCAGGGGACGCTGAAGCTTTCTTT. Translated, it gives CASSQGAGDAEAFF.

The chain links TRBV19 to TRBJ2-3, with unresolved D. The germline V gene encodes CDR1 LNHDA and CDR2 SQIVND (reference sequence). Trimming removed 3 bases at V and 1 base at J, with 5 bases between. The CDR3 is 13 residues long. The CDR3 DNA reads TGTGCCAGTAGTATCGGAGGCACAGATACGCAGTATTTT. It translates to CASSIGGTDTQYF.

This clone has just a few counts. The gene calls are TRBV30 and TRBJ2-4, with 8 nucleotides matching TRBD1. Germline V lookup: CDR1 GTSNPN, CDR2 SVGIG (reference sequence). The CDR3 contains 16 residues. V gave up 2 bases and J gave up 2 bases; unmatched junction bases: 8. This CDR3 is CAWSNAPGGTKNIQYF. The CDR3 region has the DNA TGTGCCTGGAGTAACGCCCCAGGGGGCACCAAAAACATTCAGTACTTC.

The J gene is TRBJ1-6, the V gene TRBV5-6; TRBD1 agrees at 10 bases. V was pared by 4 bases and J by 5 bases, with 3 bases of the junction left unmatched. Germline assignment: CDR1 SGHDT and CDR2 YYEEEE. CDR3 length equals 15 residues. CDR3 loop: CASSPGTGDNSPLHF. The CDR3 region has the DNA TGTGCCAGCAGCCCAGGGACAGGGGATAATTCACCCCTCCACTTT.

The CDR3 reads CASSSGQILNSPLHF. CDR3 bases: TGTGCCAGCAGCTCGGGACAGATCCTTAATTCACCCCTCCACTTT. This sequence joins TRBV7-8 and TRBJ1-6; 7 nucleotides align to TRBD1. Germline V gene data show CDR1 as SGHVS and CDR2 as FQNEAQ. This CDR3 has 15 amino acids. Trimming at V came to 4 bases and at J to 6 bases, leaving 6 bases not matched to a gene. Using reference TRBV7-8 and TRBJ1-6 for the parts outside the CDR3, the full variable domain is GAGVSQSPRYKVAKRGQDVALRCDPISGHVSLFWYQQALGQGPEFLTYFQNEAQLDKSGLPSDRFFAERPEGSVSTLKIQRTQQEDSAVYLCASSSGQILNSPLHFGNGTRLTVT.

This chain links TRBV11-1 with TRBJ2-1; 7 bases fit TRBD1. V was pared by 4 bases and J by 4 bases, with 4 bases of the junction left unmatched. Germline V gene lookup returns CDR1 SGHAT and CDR2 FQDESV (reference sequence). This CDR3 spans 14 amino acids. The CDR3 DNA reads TGTGCCAGCAGCTCGCGACAGGGTTACAATGAGCAGTTCTTC. Protein sequence: CASSSRQGYNEQFF. Based on the CDR3 plus reference TRBV11-1 and TRBJ2-1, the full variable domain is EAEVAQSPRYKITEKSQAVAFWCDPISGHATLYWYRQILGQGPELLVQFQDESVVDDSQLPKDRFSAERLKGVDSTLKIQPAELGDSAMYLCASSSRQGYNEQFFGPGTRLTVL.

CDR3 sequence (DNA): TGTGCCAGTGTAAGAGGGGGCCCCTACGAGCAGTACTTC. Amino acids: CASVRGGPYEQYF. The chain joins TRBV27 to TRBJ2-7; 7 bases are a match to TRBD1. The V segment lost 9 bases and the J segment 2 bases; nucleotides outside the gene matches: 7. Per germline, CDR1 MNHEY and CDR2 SMNVEV (reference sequence). The CDR3 loop spans 13 amino acids.

The chain recombines TRBV5-1 with TRBJ1-3; D remains ambiguous. The CDR3 has 16 amino acids. Deletions cut 1 base from V and 0 bases from J, with 11 bases between. CDR1 is SGHRS and CDR2 is YFSETQ in the germline V gene. Here the CDR3 DNA reads TGCGCCAGCAGCTTGTTAGCGGGGAGCTCTGGAAACACCATATATTTT. It specifies CASSLLAGSSGNTIYF.